The 21 T cell receptor beta chains presented below share a single source sample, sequenced in a study of cytomegalovirus exposure and HLA in healthy donors. PCR was performed using 60 Vbeta and 13 Jbeta primers. Some clones are missing from TCRdb's copy, which holds only in-frame ones; the method was immunoSEQ multiplex PCR. The sample includes roughly 120,000 clones. Sequenced material: PBMCs. Receptors were obtained from a man aged 18 to 35 in good health and CMV-seronegative.

The rearrangement joins TRBV15 to TRBJ1-5; 12 bases fit TRBD1. The germline V gene has CDR1 LNHNV and CDR2 YYDKDF (reference sequence). Trimming cost V 1 base and J 1 base; bases outside gene matches: 17. The CDR3 is 22 residues long. The CDR3 DNA is TGTGCCACCAGCAGAGCGGTCCCGGGGTTCGGGACAGGGGGCGGAAGCAATCAGCCCCAGCATTTT. Protein: CATSRAVPGFGTGGGSNQPQHF.

This chain connects TRBV30 to TRBJ2-3, with TRBD2 matching over 7 bases. With 4 bases clipped from V and 1 base from J, the junction kept 5 bases outside the gene matches. From germline, CDR1 is GTSNPN and CDR2 SVGIG (reference sequence). The CDR3 is made up of 14 amino acids. CDR3 loop: CAWKASGRTDTQYF. The CDR3 DNA is TGTGCCTGGAAGGCTAGCGGACGCACAGATACGCAGTATTTT. Full variable domain (outside the CDR3, taken from reference TRBV30 and TRBJ2-3): SQTIHQWPATLVQPVGSPLSLECTVEGTSNPNLYWYRQAAGRGLQLLFYSVGIGQISSEVPQNLSASRPQDRQFILSSKKLLLSDSGFYLCAWKASGRTDTQYFGPGTRLTVL.

The chain combines TRBV5-1 with TRBJ1-2; D gene uncertain. Trimming took off 2 bases at V and 4 bases at J, with 12 bases between the two ends. Germline assignment: CDR1 SGHRS and CDR2 YFSETQ. The CDR3 spans 14 residues. In DNA, the CDR3 is TGCGCCAGCAGCTTCACGAGGGCCCCCTATGGCTACACCTTC. As protein: CASSFTRAPYGYTF.

The chain employs TRBV28 and TRBJ2-7; maybe TRBD2 (5 bases). Trimming left V 3 bases short and J 2 bases short, with 17 bases between. The CDR3 totals 16 residues. CDR1 is MDHEN and CDR2 is SYDVKM in the germline V gene. For the CDR3, the DNA is TGTGCCAGCAGTTTGAATCAGGCCGGGGTGGCCTACGAGCAGTACTTC. Encoded protein: CASSLNQAGVAYEQYF.

The V call is TRBV4-1, the J call TRBJ1-3; perhaps TRBD1 as D (5 bases). V was cut by 1 base and J by 6 bases, with 13 bases left in between. This CDR3 spans 15 amino acids. Germline assignment: CDR1 MGHRA and CDR2 YSYEKL. The CDR3 region is CASSQGRRELNTIYF. CDR3 sequence (DNA): TGCGCCAGCAGCCAAGGGCGCAGGGAATTAAACACCATATATTTT.

The chain couples TRBV9 to TRBJ1-6, with D possibly TRBD1 on 6 matching bases. Deletions cut 5 bases from V and 5 bases from J, with 11 bases between. Germline lookup yields CDR1 SGDLS and CDR2 YYNGEE. The CDR3 is made up of 14 amino acids. The chain's CDR3 is CASRGGQNNSPLHF. The CDR3 nucleotides are TGTGCCAGCAGAGGCGGACAGAATAATTCACCCCTCCACTTT.

This chain links TRBV27 with TRBJ1-1; 9 positions agree with TRBD1. V lost 0 bases, J lost 3 bases, and 2 bases stayed unmatched. CDR1 is MNHEY, CDR2 SMNVEV, per germline (reference sequence). The CDR3 totals 15 residues. Written as DNA, the CDR3 is TGTGCCAGCAGTTTATCGACAGGGGGAGACACTGAAGCTTTCTTT. This gives the protein CASSLSTGGDTEAFF.

The chain couples TRBV10-3 to TRBJ1-1; D ambiguous. There are 13 residues in the CDR3. V lost 2 bases to trimming and J lost 5 bases, with 9 bases between them. Germline CDR1 reads ENHRY; CDR2 reads SYGVKD. CDR3 loop: CAISEISGTEAFF. The CDR3 DNA is TGTGCCATCAGTGAGATATCCGGGACTGAAGCTTTCTTT.

This sequence joins TRBV1 and TRBJ2-1; the table's TRBD2 call for D was not verified on the DNA. TRBV1 is a pseudogene segment. This CDR3 has 16 amino acids. CDR3 bases: TGCACCAGCAAGGCACCCGGGACTAGGTGCTTGAATGAGCAGTTCTTC. Encoded protein: CTSKAPGTRCLNEQFF.

The J gene is TRBJ2-7, the V gene TRBV5-1; 8 positions match TRBD2. CDR3 size: 16 residues. Germline V CDR1 and CDR2: SGHRS, YFSETQ. J gave up 0 bases and V 0 bases, and 5 bases lay outside the gene matches. The CDR3 coding sequence is TGCGCCAGCAGCTTGGCCGTGACTAGCGTCTCCTACGAGCAGTACTTC. Translated: CASSLAVTSVSYEQYF.

V gene TRBV30 combines with J gene TRBJ1-6; no reliable D call. This CDR3 comprises 13 residues. Germline V gene sequence: CDR1 GTSNPN, CDR2 SVGIG (reference sequence). The V and J ends lost 1 base and 5 bases respectively, with 6 bases between them. CDR3 in amino acids: CAWSAGDNSPLHF. CDR3 sequence (DNA): TGTGCCTGGAGTGCCGGGGATAATTCACCCCTCCACTTT.

The chain couples TRBV28 to TRBJ1-1, with TRBD1 identical over 10 bases. Germline lookup yields CDR1 MDHEN and CDR2 SYDVKM. V gave up 8 bases and J gave up 6 bases; unmatched junction bases: 12. The CDR3 is 15 amino acids. For the CDR3, the DNA is TGTGCCAGCCTCCGGGACAGGGGACCTCTGGCTGAAGCTTTCTTT. Translation gives CASLRDRGPLAEAFF.

The chain couples TRBV29-1 to TRBJ2-7; 10 bases fit TRBD1. The J segment lost 3 bases and the V segment lost 2 bases, leaving 4 bases of the junction unmatched. The germline gives CDR1 SQVTM, CDR2 ANQGSEA. The CDR3 extends over 14 amino acids. In DNA form, the CDR3 reads TGCAGCGTTGAATTGGGACAGGGGCGCTACGAGCAGTACTTC. Translating it yields CSVELGQGRYEQYF.

This chain connects TRBV6-5 to TRBJ1-2, with D tentatively TRBD1 (6 bases). The V gene lost 7 bases and the J gene lost 7 bases, with 19 bases spanning the gap. This CDR3 contains 14 residues. Germline CDR1 and CDR2: MNHEY and SVGAGI. CDR3 sequence: CASTLDRFLGGYTF. The CDR3 bases are TGTGCCAGCACCTTAGACAGGTTTTTGGGTGGCTACACCTTC.

This rearrangement joins TRBV2 to TRBJ2-7, with TRBD2 as a possible D gene (6 bases). The germline CDR1 and CDR2 sequences are SNHLY and FYNNEI. The CDR3 is made up of 14 amino acids. Trimming shortened V by 6 bases and J by 7 bases, and 19 bases separated the two germline ends. As DNA, the CDR3 is TGTGCCAGCAGGATAAGTGGGGGGACGGGGGAGCAGTACTTC. This codes for CASRISGGTGEQYF.

The chain recombines TRBV25-1 with TRBJ2-6, with no clear D. Deletions cut 3 bases from V and 3 bases from J, with 6 bases between. The CDR3 length is 14 residues. CDR1 is MGHDK and CDR2 is SYGVNS in the germline V gene. The CDR3 DNA follows: TGTGCCAGCAGTGATCCTAATGGGGCCAACGTCCTGACTTTC. This sequence encodes CASSDPNGANVLTF.

The genes are TRBV5-1 and TRBJ1-4; 9 bases match TRBD1. Germline V gene data show CDR1 as SGHRS and CDR2 as YFSETQ. With 4 bases clipped from V and 7 bases from J, the junction kept 11 bases outside the gene matches. The CDR3 covers 16 residues. The CDR3 nucleotides are TGCGCCAGCAGCCCTGGTGCGGGACAGGGCCCTGAAAAACTGTTTTTT. Amino acids: CASSPGAGQGPEKLFF.

V is TRBV2 and J is TRBJ2-3, with 10 bases that match TRBD1. Germline lookup yields CDR1 SNHLY and CDR2 FYNNEI. The CDR3 covers 15 residues. Trimming removed 2 bases from V and 4 bases from J; junction bases left unmatched: 3. The CDR3 sequence is CASSEFGTGADTQYF. The CDR3 DNA follows: TGTGCCAGCAGTGAATTCGGGACAGGGGCAGATACGCAGTATTTT.

The gene calls are TRBV5-1 and TRBJ1-1, with a weak D call TRBD1 (5 bases). V gave up 0 bases and J gave up 3 bases, with 12 bases separating them. This CDR3 spans 15 amino acids. Germline V gene data show CDR1 as SGHRS and CDR2 as YFSETQ. The CDR3 bases are TGCGCCAGCAGCTTGGCCGCAGGGATAGACACTGAAGCTTTCTTT. Residues: CASSLAAGIDTEAFF. The full variable domain, its missing parts supplied by reference TRBV5-1 and TRBJ1-1, is KAGVTQTPRYLIKTRGQQVTLSCSPISGHRSVSWYQQTPGQGLQFLFEYFSETQRNKGNFPGRFSGRQFSNSRSEMNVSTLELGDSALYLCASSLAAGIDTEAFFGQGTRLTVV.

V usage is TRBV19 and J usage is TRBJ2-1; 9 bases line up with TRBD2. Trimming took 7 bases from V and 0 from J; bases not matched to a gene: 7. This CDR3 spans 16 amino acids. CDR1 and CDR2 (germline): LNHDA, SQIVND (reference sequence). The CDR3 is CASNGLAGFSYNEQFF. The CDR3 DNA reads TGTGCCAGTAATGGGCTAGCGGGATTCTCCTACAATGAGCAGTTCTTC.

J is TRBJ1-1 and V is TRBV28, with D possibly being TRBD1 (6 bases). Germline CDR1 and CDR2: MDHEN and SYDVKM. CDR3 size: 18 residues. V gave up 5 bases and J gave up 0 bases, with 22 bases separating them. The CDR3 DNA reads TGTGCCAGCAGTCCCCCGGGGGGGCCGATTTTGATGAACACTGAAGCTTTCTTT. It is translated as CASSPPGGPILMNTEAFF.